The clone carrying this TCR beta chain was detected a few times. Germline V lookup: CDR1 MNHEY, CDR2 SMNVEV (reference sequence). This CDR3 region has 16 residues. Trimming removed 6 bases from V and 7 bases from J; junction bases left unmatched: 14. These data come from a study of T-cell reconstitution after alpha-beta-depleted transplantation in children. Unique molecular identifiers were incorporated when the TCRbeta library was constructed. Via MiXCR, TCRdb re-called the PCR reads, giving one row per CDR3 protein. Counted here are approximately 510,000 distinct CDR3 sequences, 15% to 20% occurring once; the ten biggest clones make up about 3.1%.

V usage is TRBV27 and J usage is TRBJ1-4; TRBD1 matches at 7 bases. The receptor's source is a human donor who donated a stem cell graft to a child with acute lymphoblastic leukemia. This sample comprised PBMCs from the stem cell graft donor, obtained from the stem cell graft. The CDR3 nucleotides read TGTGCCAGCAGCCCCTTGGAGGGGGCAGTCGCTGAAAAACTGTTTTTT. It is translated as CASSPLEGAVAEKLFF.